The clone carrying this T cell receptor (beta chain) has just a few counts. Authors of the study amplified TCR beta CDR3 regions from RNA transcripts. When the TCR CDR3 underwent first-round RT-PCR, the HTBI primer set was used. Each CDR3 protein gets one entry after TCRdb re-called the multiplex PCR reads with MiXCR. Among about 500,000 distinct CDR3 sequences listed, 40% to 55% were seen once. The germline V gene encodes CDR1 SEHNR and CDR2 FQNEAQ (reference sequence). The CDR3 contains 12 residues. Germline trimming cut 8 bases from V and 3 bases from J; bases unmatched to any gene: 2. The sample is drawn from a study of T cells in Graves' hyperthyroidism and ophthalmopathy.

Specimen: peripheral blood or thyroid tissue (not recorded which). The rearrangement joins TRBV7-9 to TRBJ2-5; 8 bases agree with TRBD1. This clonotype was obtained from an adult woman with Graves' disease, either hyperthyroidism or ophthalmopathy (not recorded which). The CDR3 protein is CASLGQEETQYF. The CDR3 region has the DNA TGTGCCAGCTTGGGACAGGAAGAGACCCAGTACTTC. The full variable domain, in which reference TRBV7-9 and TRBJ2-5 provide the parts outside the CDR3, is DTGVSQNPRHKITKRGQNVTFRCDPISEHNRLYWYRQTLGQGPEFLTYFQNEAQLEKSRLLSDRFSAERPKGSFSTLEIQRTEQGDSAMYLCASLGQEETQYFGPGTRLLVL.